The clone carrying this TCR beta chain is labeled as large. No antigen is known for it. The sample comes from a study of T cell clones after liver transplantation. Study details: TCRbeta sequencing after a pre-transplant mixed lymphocyte reaction identified graft-donor-reactive clones, later tracked in post-transplant blood. Study-level points and caveats: Post-transplant, graft-donor-reactive CD4 TCRbeta sequences in blood dropped significantly in 5 of 8 subjects.

CDR1 SEHNR and CDR2 FQNEAQ come from the germline V gene (reference sequence). The CDR3 has 14 residues. Trimming removed 0 bases from V and 3 bases from J, with 9 bases in between. Sequencing of dividing CFSE-low cells from the MLR defined alloreactive TCRbeta sequences. The assay was immunoSEQ multiplex PCR, and TCRdb's table has in-frame clones only and misses some. There are under 500 clones in the sample; about 50% occur only once, and about 51% lies in the top ten. This TCR was recovered from a human patient who received a liver transplant. A subset of T cells may come from the graft donor. The rearrangement joins TRBV7-9 to TRBJ2-7; no definite D call. The specimen sequenced was CD8+ T cells from cultured PBMCs. The CDR3 sequence: CASSLASAVYEQYV. Written as DNA, the CDR3 is TGTGCCAGCAGCTTAGCGTCGGCGGTCTACGAGCAGTACGTC.